This T cell receptor (beta chain) was recorded in a study of blood T cell repertoires in COVID-19. Study in general: Samples came from the United States, Italy and Spain, spanning acute and convalescent COVID-19. PBMCs, B-cell-depleted T cells, or T cells provided the cDNA or gDNA that made up the material.

Seattle patients were enrolled while actively infected and followed longitudinally. Per the original data handling: The authors estimated nucleated cell counts from reference gene primer amplification. This table comes from immunoSEQ multiplex PCR, and its TCRdb copy is limited to in-frame clones, with some not included. V, J and clone size were drawn from that table, and D and trimming were deduced from the DNA. The sample has a few hundred thousand clones, about 91% seen once; the top ten hold approximately 1.6%. Only one count was recorded for this clone. The CDR3 loop spans 14 amino acids. Losses at the gene ends were 7 bases for V and 7 bases for J; bases not matched to a gene: 8. The germline V gene has CDR1 LNHDA and CDR2 SQIVND (reference sequence).

This sequence was found in a woman in her thirties with COVID-19, enrolled during active disease. The chain recombines TRBV19 with TRBJ1-1; 11 positions agree with TRBD1. Material for sequencing was peripheral blood. The CDR3 DNA is TGTGCCAGTAATTCGCCCGGGACAGGGGGTGAAGCTTTCTTT. Protein: CASNSPGTGGEAFF.